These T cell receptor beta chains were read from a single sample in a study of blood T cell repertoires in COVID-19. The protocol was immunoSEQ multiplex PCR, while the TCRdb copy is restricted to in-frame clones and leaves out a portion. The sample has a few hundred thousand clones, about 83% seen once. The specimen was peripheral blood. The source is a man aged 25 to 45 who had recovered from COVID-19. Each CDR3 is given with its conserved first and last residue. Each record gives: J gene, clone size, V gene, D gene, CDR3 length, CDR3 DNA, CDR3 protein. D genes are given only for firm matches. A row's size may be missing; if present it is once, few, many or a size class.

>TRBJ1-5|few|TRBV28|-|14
TGTGCCACCAAAGGGGGGGGTCTCAATCAGCCCCAGCATTTT
CATKGGGLNQPQHF
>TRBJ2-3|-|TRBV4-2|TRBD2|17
TGTGCCAGCACCCGGCTAGCGGGACCCCTTCACACAGATACGCAGTATTTT
CASTRLAGPLHTDTQYF
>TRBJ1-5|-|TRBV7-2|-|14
TGTGCCAGCAGCTTATATTACGGGGATCAGCCCCAGCATTTT
CASSLYYGDQPQHF
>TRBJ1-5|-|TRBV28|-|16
TGTGCCAGCAGTTTAGGGTTGGGGAGAAGCAATCAGCCCCAGCATTTT
CASSLGLGRSNQPQHF
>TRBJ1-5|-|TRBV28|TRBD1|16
TGTGCCAGCAGTTCCTCGGACAGGCATAGCAATCAGCCCCAGCATTTT
CASSSSDRHSNQPQHF
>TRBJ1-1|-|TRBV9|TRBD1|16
TGTGCCAGCAGCGTCGGGACAGGGGGCTCCAACACTGAAGCTTTCTTT
CASSVGTGGSNTEAFF
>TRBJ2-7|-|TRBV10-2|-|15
TGCGCCAGCAGTGAGTCAATCCCCAGGGTTGACGAGCAGTACTTC
CASSESIPRVDEQYF
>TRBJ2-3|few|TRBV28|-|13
TGTGCCAGCAGTTTCCCCGGAGCAGATACGCAGTATTTT
CASSFPGADTQYF
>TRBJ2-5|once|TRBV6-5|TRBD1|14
TGTGCCAGCAGTTTAACAGGGGCCCAAGAGACCCAGTACTTC
CASSLTGAQETQYF
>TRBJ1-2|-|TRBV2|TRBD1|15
TGTGCCAGCAGTGGACAGGGCTTCCCTAACTATGGCTACACCTTC
CASSGQGFPNYGYTF
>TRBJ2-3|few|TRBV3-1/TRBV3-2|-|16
TGTGCCAGCAGCCAAATAGCAGGGACTAGCACAGATACGCAGTATTTT
CASSQIAGTSTDTQYF
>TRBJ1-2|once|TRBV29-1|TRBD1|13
TGCAGCGCCAATACAGGGGACCGCTATGGCTACACCTTC
CSANTGDRYGYTF
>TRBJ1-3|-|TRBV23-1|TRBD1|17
TGCGCCAGCAGTCAACGTAAAACAGGGGGCTCTGGAAACACCATATATTTT
CASSQRKTGGSGNTIYF
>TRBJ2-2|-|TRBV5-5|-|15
TGTGCCAGCAGCTTGTATCAGGGTGGTGGCGGGGAGCTGTTTTTT
CASSLYQGGGGELFF
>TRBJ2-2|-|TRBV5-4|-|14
TGTGCCAGCAGCTTGGAACAGAACACCGGGGAGCTGTTTTTT
CASSLEQNTGELFF
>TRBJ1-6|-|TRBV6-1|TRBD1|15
TGTGCCAGCAGTTTGGACAGGGGAAATTATTCACCCCTCCACTTT
CASSLDRGNYSPLHF
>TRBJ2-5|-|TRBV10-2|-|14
TGCGCCAGCAAGGGTAGGGCTAGCGTAGAGACCCAGTACTTC
CASKGRASVETQYF
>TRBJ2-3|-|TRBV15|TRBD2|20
TGTGCCACCAGCAGAGATACCCCCCGGACTAGCGGATTTTCCACAGATACGCAGTATTTT
CATSRDTPRTSGFSTDTQYF
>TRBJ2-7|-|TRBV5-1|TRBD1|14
TGCGCCAGCAGAAACCTGGAGGACAGGTACGAGCAGTACTTC
CASRNLEDRYEQYF
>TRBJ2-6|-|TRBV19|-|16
TGTGCCACCAAGAGGGTGTCGAGCTCTGGGGCCAACGTCCTGACTTTC
CATKRVSSSGANVLTF
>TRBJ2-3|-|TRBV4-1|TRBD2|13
TGCGCCAGCAACGGCGGGGGTACAGATACGCAGTATTTT
CASNGGGTDTQYF
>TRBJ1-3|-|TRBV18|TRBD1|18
TGTGCCAGCTCAGCGTCGACAGGGGACAATACCTCTGGAAACACCATATATTTT
CASSASTGDNTSGNTIYF
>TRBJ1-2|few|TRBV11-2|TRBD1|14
TGTGCCAGCAGCCCCCTGGGACAGGTGCTTGGCTACACCTTC
CASSPLGQVLGYTF
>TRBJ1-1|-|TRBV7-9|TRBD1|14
TGTGCCAGCAGCATCTACAGGGGAGCCACTGAAGCTTTCTTT
CASSIYRGATEAFF
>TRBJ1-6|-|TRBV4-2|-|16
TGTGCCAGCAGCCACCCTGGGACAAATTCTGATTCACCCCTCCACTTT
CASSHPGTNSDSPLHF
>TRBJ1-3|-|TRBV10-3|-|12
TGTGCCAGCGAGAGCTCTGGAAACACCATATATTTT
CASESSGNTIYF
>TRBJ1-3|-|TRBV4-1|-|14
TGCGCCAGCAGCCGGACAGCTGTTGGAAACACCATATATTTT
CASSRTAVGNTIYF
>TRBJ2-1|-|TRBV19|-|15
TGTGCCAGTAGTTACGACGGGGTCTCCTACAATGAGCAGTTCTTC
CASSYDGVSYNEQFF
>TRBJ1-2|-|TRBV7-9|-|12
TGTGCCAGCACCCCGTCGGAGGGCGGCTACACCTTC
CASTPSEGGYTF
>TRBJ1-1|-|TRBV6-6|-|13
TGTGCCAGCAGTCTCTACACAGACATTGAAGCTTTCTTT
CASSLYTDIEAFF
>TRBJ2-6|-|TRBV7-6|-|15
TGTGCCAGCAGCTTAGTTATCTCTGGGGCCAACGTCCTGACTTTC
CASSLVISGANVLTF